These 3 T cell receptor beta chains originate from one sample sequenced in a study of T cells in Graves' hyperthyroidism and ophthalmopathy. Researchers amplified the TCR beta CDR3 regions from RNA transcripts. First-round RT-PCR targeting the TCR CDR3 was performed with the HTBI primer set. A single record per CDR3 protein comes from TCRdb applying MiXCR to the multiplex PCR reads. Among about 290,000 distinct CDR3 sequences listed, about an eighth were seen once. Sequenced input: blood. Source of these receptors: a woman aged 25 to 39 with Graves' hyperthyroidism that later progressed to Graves' ophthalmopathy.

This clonotype was recorded many times. V is TRBV7-3 and J is TRBJ2-6; 8 bases fit TRBD2. This CDR3 has 18 residues. The V segment lost 3 bases and the J segment 0 bases; nucleotides outside the gene matches: 7. From germline, CDR1 is SGHTA and CDR2 FQGTGA. CDR3 sequence (DNA): TGTGCCAGCAGCTTGGGCCTAGCGGGCCTCTCTGGGGCCAACGTCCTGACTTTC. Its translation: CASSLGLAGLSGANVLTF.

This clonotype was found many times. V gene TRBV7-2 combines with J gene TRBJ2-7, with TRBD2 identical over 8 bases. J was trimmed by 0 bases and V by 0 bases; bases with no gene match: 1. Germline V gene sequence: CDR1 SGHTA, CDR2 FQGNSA. This CDR3 is 15 amino acids long. The CDR3 here is CASSLAGTSSYEQYF. CDR3 in DNA: TGTGCCAGCAGCTTAGCCGGGACTAGCTCCTACGAGCAGTACTTC.

The chain employs TRBV5-5 and TRBJ1-5; D may be TRBD1 (5 bases). Trimming removed 4 bases at V and 6 bases at J, with 17 bases between. CDR3 length: 15 amino acids. Looked up from germline, CDR1 is SGHKS and CDR2 is YYEKEE (reference sequence). CDR3 loop: CASSPGGGVIQPQHF. The CDR3 region has the DNA TGTGCCAGCAGCCCCGGGGGGGGGGTAATTCAGCCCCAGCATTTT.